These 32 T cell receptor beta chains share one sample of origin, sequenced in a study of blood T cell repertoires in COVID-19. The assay was immunoSEQ multiplex PCR, and TCRdb's table has in-frame clones only and misses some. Of 200,000 to 250,000 clones in the sample, about 92% were seen once. The sequenced sample was peripheral blood. These receptors all stem from a man in his thirties or forties with acute or convalescent COVID-19.

The chain recombines TRBV14 with TRBJ2-2, with D uncertain. The CDR3 sequence is 15 residues long. Germline values: CDR1 SGHDN, CDR2 FVKESK. Trimming shortened V by 1 base and J by 0 bases, and 6 bases separated the two germline ends. Here the CDR3 reads CASSQGRPNTGELFF. The CDR3 DNA reads as TGTGCCAGCAGCCAAGGGCGGCCGAACACCGGGGAGCTGTTTTTT.

The genes are TRBV28 and TRBJ2-3; 10 positions match TRBD2. The ends lost 6 bases at V and 2 bases at J; junction bases unmatched: 2. The CDR3 has 14 amino acids. Looked up from germline, CDR1 is MDHEN and CDR2 is SYDVKM. The CDR3 DNA reads as TGTGCCAGCAGAGCGGGGGGGAACACAGATACGCAGTATTTT. Translated: CASRAGGNTDTQYF.

V is TRBV18 and J is TRBJ2-2; 8 bases align to TRBD1. Germline values: CDR1 KGHSH, CDR2 LQKENI. V lost 5 bases and J lost 4; bases outside the gene matches: 15. The CDR3 runs 18 residues. The CDR3 coding sequence is TGTGCCAGCTCATCGAGAGTCGGACAGGGTGCGGGCACCGGGGAGCTGTTTTTT. This encodes CASSSRVGQGAGTGELFF.

The chain has TRBV5-1 and TRBJ1-2; D gene uncertain. In germline, CDR1 is SGHRS, CDR2 YFSETQ. Trimming cost V 4 bases and J 0 bases, with 7 bases left between them. The CDR3 consists of 13 residues. CDR3 in DNA: TGCGCCAGCAGCATGGTATCTAACTATGGCTACACCTTC. As protein: CASSMVSNYGYTF.

This rearrangement joins TRBV2 to TRBJ2-7; 8 bases map to TRBD2. Trimming took 5 bases from V and 3 from J; bases not matched to a gene: 9. The CDR3 sequence is 15 residues long. CDR1 and CDR2 (germline): SNHLY, FYNNEI. CDR3 sequence reads: CASSKVSGSSYEQYF. CDR3 nucleotide sequence: TGTGCCAGCAGTAAGGTCAGCGGGAGTAGCTACGAGCAGTACTTC.

The chain joins TRBV9 to TRBJ2-1; tentatively, D is TRBD2 (6 bases). This CDR3 contains 17 residues. V shed 0 bases and J shed 0 bases, with 13 bases lying between them. The germline CDR1 and CDR2 sequences are SGDLS and YYNGEE. The CDR3 reads CASSVAGASASYNEQFF. DNA of the CDR3: TGTGCCAGCAGCGTAGCTGGGGCTAGCGCCTCCTACAATGAGCAGTTCTTC.

The chain combines TRBV2 with TRBJ1-4; TRBD1 is a possible D gene (6 bases). From germline, CDR1 is SNHLY and CDR2 FYNNEI. The CDR3 is 16 residues long. V was trimmed by 7 bases and J by 6 bases, leaving 21 bases between them. Written as DNA, the CDR3 is TGTGCCAGCAACGTCTTGTTGGGGGCGCCGGATGAAAAACTGTTTTTT. Protein product: CASNVLLGAPDEKLFF.

The chain uses TRBV10-2 and TRBJ2-7, with 8 bases aligning to TRBD1. The CDR3 is made up of 13 amino acids. Trimming cost V 6 bases and J 2 bases; bases outside gene matches: 3. The germline gives CDR1 WSHSY, CDR2 SAAADI. In nucleotides, the CDR3 is TGCGCCAGCAGACAGGGGGTCGCCTACGAGCAGTACTTC. Its translation is CASRQGVAYEQYF.

The chain links TRBV28 to TRBJ2-7, with 10 bases aligning to TRBD2. The CDR3 extends over 16 amino acids. Germline lookup yields CDR1 MDHEN and CDR2 SYDVKM. Trimming removed 5 bases from V and 2 bases from J; junction bases left unmatched: 9. The CDR3 loop is CASSPGGAGGPYEQYF. CDR3 sequence (DNA): TGTGCCAGCAGTCCCGGTGGAGCGGGAGGGCCCTACGAGCAGTACTTC.

This clone was counted a single time. The chain links TRBV28 to TRBJ1-6; 8 positions match TRBD1. The germline gives CDR1 MDHEN, CDR2 SYDVKM. J was trimmed by 14 bases and V by 2 bases; bases with no gene match: 8. The length of the CDR3 is 14 residues. Here the CDR3 reads CASSLGTGLGALHF. CDR3 nucleotide sequence: TGTGCCAGCAGTTTAGGGACAGGTCTCGGGGCCCTCCACTTT.

The V call is TRBV28, the J call TRBJ2-7, with D possibly being TRBD1 (6 bases). The V end lost 3 bases, the J end lost 5 bases, and 11 bases lay between the germline ends. From germline, CDR1 is MDHEN and CDR2 SYDVKM. The CDR3 sequence is 13 residues long. Here the CDR3 reads CASSFLTGNEQYF. The CDR3 nucleotides read TGTGCCAGCAGTTTCCTCACAGGGAACGAGCAGTACTTC.

This sequence joins TRBV11-2 and TRBJ1-2, with D maybe TRBD1 (6 bases). The CDR3 totals 14 residues. V lost 4 bases and J lost 4, with 13 bases in between. CDR1 and CDR2 (germline): SGHAT, FQNNGV. This chain's CDR3 is CASSSDRSRYGYTF. CDR3 in DNA: TGTGCCAGCAGCTCAGACAGGTCACGCTATGGCTACACCTTC.

The rearrangement links TRBV29-1 to TRBJ2-3; 11 bases align to TRBD1. The CDR3 has 14 amino acids. J gave up 6 bases and V 7 bases, and 9 bases lay outside the gene matches. CDR1 is SQVTM, CDR2 ANQGSEA, per germline. For the CDR3, the DNA is TGCAGCGCTGGACAGGGGGCGCAGACGGATACGCAGTATTTT. Amino acid sequence: CSAGQGAQTDTQYF.

The CDR3 protein is CASRGGGAADTQYF. Written as DNA, the CDR3 is TGTGCCAGCAGGGGCGGGGGGGCCGCAGATACGCAGTATTTT. The rearrangement links TRBV6-5 to TRBJ2-3, with TRBD2 identical over 9 bases. The ends lost 6 bases at V and 4 bases at J; junction bases unmatched: 5. Looked up from germline, CDR1 is MNHEY and CDR2 is SVGAGI. CDR3 length: 14 amino acids.

The rearrangement uses TRBV7-3 and TRBJ2-1; maybe TRBD2 (5 bases). Germline CDR1 SGHTA, CDR2 FQGTGA. CDR3 length: 13 amino acids. Trimming cost V 5 bases and J 3 bases, with 8 bases left between them. The CDR3 bases are TGTGCCAGCAGCGCGGGTCTCTACAATGAGCAGTTCTTC. This translates into CASSAGLYNEQFF. Full variable domain (remainder filled in from reference TRBV7-3 and TRBJ2-1): GAGVSQTPSNKVTEKGKYVELRCDPISGHTALYWYRQSLGQGPEFLIYFQGTGAADDSGLPNDRFFAVRPEGSVSTLKIQRTERGDSAVYLCASSAGLYNEQFFGPGTRLTVL.

The J gene is TRBJ2-1, the V gene TRBV6-5; TRBD2 matches at 7 bases. V lost 8 bases, J lost 5 bases, and 6 bases stayed unmatched. This CDR3 has 13 residues. Germline loops: CDR1 MNHEY, CDR2 SVGAGI. The CDR3 bases are TGTGCCAGCGGATGGCTAGCGGACAATGAGCAGTTCTTC. Amino acid sequence: CASGWLADNEQFF.

CDR3 DNA: TGTGCCAGTAGTATTCAGGCCTCCTACGAGCAGTACTTC. Protein sequence: CASSIQASYEQYF. The rearrangement uses TRBV19 and TRBJ2-7; D is ambiguous. V lost 3 bases and J lost 0, with 6 bases in between. The CDR3 has 13 residues. CDR1 is LNHDA, CDR2 SQIVND, per germline (reference sequence).

The rearrangement uses TRBV6-5 and TRBJ1-1, with TRBD1 identical over 9 bases. CDR1 is MNHEY and CDR2 is SVGAGI in the germline V gene. The length of the CDR3 is 15 residues. V lost 6 bases to trimming and J lost 5 bases; unmatched junction nucleotides: 10. For the CDR3, the DNA is TGTGCCAGCAGAGACGGGACAGGGATGAGGACTGAAGCTTTCTTT. It codes for CASRDGTGMRTEAFF.

This chain joins TRBV28 and TRBJ1-5; TRBD1 is a possible D gene (5 bases). From germline, CDR1 is MDHEN and CDR2 SYDVKM. CDR3 length: 16 residues. V shed 5 bases and J shed 2 bases, with 16 bases lying between them. In DNA, the CDR3 is TGTGCCAGCAGTCCCGCCGGTGGCAGGGGCAATCAGCCCCAGCATTTT. This gives the protein CASSPAGGRGNQPQHF. Full variable domain (missing parts from reference TRBV28 and TRBJ1-5): DVKVTQSSRYLVKRTGEKVFLECVQDMDHENMFWYRQDPGLGLRLIYFSYDVKMKEKGDIPEGYSVSREKKERFSLILESASTNQTSMYLCASSPAGGRGNQPQHFGDGTRLSIL.

This clone was seen once. The chain couples TRBV28 to TRBJ2-5, with 7 bases that match TRBD1. V was clipped by 6 bases and J by 4 bases; unmatched bases: 11. CDR3 size: 15 residues. The V gene's germline CDR1 is MDHEN and CDR2 SYDVKM. CDR3 bases: TGTGCCAGCAGCGGGGACAGTCATTATGGAGAGACCCAGTACTTC. Translation: CASSGDSHYGETQYF.

The V and J genes are TRBV11-2 and TRBJ2-7, with 8 positions matching TRBD2. The CDR3 covers 18 residues. V lost 0 bases to trimming and J lost 0 bases; unmatched junction nucleotides: 10. Germline lookup yields CDR1 SGHAT and CDR2 FQNNGV. CDR3 loop: CASSLDSGAGVYSYEQYF. As DNA, the CDR3 is TGTGCCAGCAGCTTAGATTCGGGAGCGGGGGTCTACTCCTACGAGCAGTACTTC.

The CDR3 DNA reads as TGTGCCAGCAGCTTAAGCGGCGGGAGGGCCCGGGGGGAGACCCAGTACTTC. It translates to CASSLSGGRARGETQYF. V is TRBV7-3 and J is TRBJ2-5; 9 nucleotides match TRBD2. The junction had 11 bases not matched to a gene; V was cut back by 1 base and J by 5 bases. In germline, CDR1 is SGHTA, CDR2 FQGTGA. This CDR3 has 17 residues.

A single count supports this clone. The genes are TRBV7-8 and TRBJ2-1; TRBD2 aligns across 7 bases. The CDR3 covers 12 residues. Germline loops: CDR1 SGHVS, CDR2 FQNEAQ. Losses at the gene ends were 1 base for V and 9 bases for J; bases not matched to a gene: 0. The CDR3 DNA follows: TGTGCCAGCAGCTTAGGCGGGGGTGAGCAGTTCTTC. The encoded protein is CASSLGGGEQFF.

This clone has just one count. The chain has TRBV11-2 and TRBJ1-2, with D possibly being TRBD1 (5 bases). Germline lookup yields CDR1 SGHAT and CDR2 FQNNGV. V was pared by 4 bases and J by 4 bases, with 13 bases between. This CDR3 has 14 amino acids. As DNA, the CDR3 is TGTGCCAGCAGCTCGGGGGGTTTGGGCTATGGCTACACCTTC. Protein product: CASSSGGLGYGYTF.

The chain employs TRBV5-8 and TRBJ2-5; 7 bases are a match to TRBD1. The CDR3 spans 12 residues. Germline values: CDR1 SGHTS, CDR2 YDEGEE. J gave up 6 bases and V 2 bases, and 1 base lay outside the gene matches. The CDR3 protein is CASSFRGKTQYF. Written as DNA, the CDR3 is TGTGCCAGCAGCTTCAGGGGGAAGACCCAGTACTTC.

V gene TRBV28 combines with J gene TRBJ1-1, with TRBD1 matching 7 bases. V dropped 4 bases and J dropped 6; count of bases not matched to a gene: 14. Germline V lookup: CDR1 MDHEN, CDR2 SYDVKM. This CDR3 is 16 amino acids long. In nucleotides, the CDR3 is TGTGCCAGCAGTTCGGACAGGAAAAGGCCATACCCTGAAGCTTTCTTT. Protein sequence: CASSSDRKRPYPEAFF.

The chain has TRBV3-1 (or the pseudogene TRBV3-2) and TRBJ1-2; a weak D match, TRBD1 (6 bases). From germline, CDR1 is LGHDT and CDR2 YNNKEL (reference sequence). The CDR3 contains 17 residues. Trimming cost V 6 bases and J 9 bases, with 29 bases left between them. The CDR3 is CASSITGGAGGRSSYTF. The CDR3 coding sequence is TGTGCCAGCAGTATCACCGGCGGGGCGGGGGGCCGGAGTAGCTACACCTTC.

This rearrangement joins TRBV18 to TRBJ1-1; the D gene is possibly TRBD1 (6 bases). The CDR3 spans 13 residues. Trimming removed 5 bases from V and 5 bases from J, with 12 bases in between. In germline, CDR1 is KGHSH, CDR2 LQKENI. CDR3 nucleotides: TGTGCCAGCTCAACAAACAGGGATACTGAAGCTTTCTTT. Amino acid sequence: CASSTNRDTEAFF. Full variable domain (outside the CDR3, taken from reference TRBV18 and TRBJ1-1): NAGVMQNPRHLVRRRGQEARLRCSPMKGHSHVYWYRQLPEEGLKFMVYLQKENIIDESGMPKERFSAEFPKEGPSILRIQQVVRGDSAAYFCASSTNRDTEAFFGQGTRLTVV.

This chain links TRBV5-1 with TRBJ1-2, with TRBD1 as a possible D gene (6 bases). CDR3 length: 16 amino acids. V lost 4 bases, J lost 6 bases, and 22 bases lay in between. In germline, CDR1 is SGHRS, CDR2 YFSETQ. The CDR3 DNA follows: TGCGCCAGCAGCCCACAGACCCTTCCCTCAGGGGATGGCTACACCTTC. Its protein product is CASSPQTLPSGDGYTF.

The gene calls are TRBV6-5 and TRBJ1-6; TRBD1 matches at 8 bases. The J segment lost 9 bases and the V segment lost 4 bases, leaving 11 bases of the junction unmatched. This CDR3 has 16 amino acids. The V gene's germline CDR1 is MNHEY and CDR2 SVGAGI. CDR3 coding DNA: TGTGCCAGCAGTTCCCCTTTTCAGGGGGCTTCTTCACCCCTCCACTTT. Translating it yields CASSSPFQGASSPLHF.

The genes are TRBV3-1 (or the pseudogene TRBV3-2) and TRBJ2-1; possibly TRBD1 for D (6 bases). The V end was cut by 4 bases, the J end by 9 bases, with 10 bases between. This CDR3 has 12 amino acids. Looked up from germline, CDR1 is LGHDT and CDR2 is YNNKEL (reference sequence). The CDR3 is CASSLTGLEQFF. The CDR3 DNA reads as TGTGCCAGCAGCCTTACAGGGCTTGAGCAGTTCTTC.

The chain has TRBV29-1 and TRBJ2-4, with a tentative D call TRBD2 (5 bases). The CDR3 has 13 amino acids. Between the trimmed V and J ends, which lost 7 bases and 2 bases, there was a span of 12 bases. In germline, CDR1 is SQVTM, CDR2 ANQGSEA. This chain's CDR3 is CSAVEGTKNIQYF. The CDR3 bases are TGCAGCGCTGTTGAGGGAACCAAAAACATTCAGTACTTC.